The clone carrying this TCR beta chain was recorded at least ten times. This CDR3 is 12 amino acids long. The V gene end was trimmed by 5 bases and the J gene end by 4 bases; junction bases not matched to a gene: 3. Germline CDR1 SQVTM, CDR2 ANQGSEA. Arm-PCR of CDR3 regions with iRepertoire HTBI primers generated TCR beta libraries. TCRdb reprocessed the multiplex PCR reads with MiXCR, giving one entry per CDR3 protein. The table includes under 400,000 distinct CDR3 sequences, roughly 17% detected once. The time point: newly diagnosed GD, antithyroid drugs for less than 3 months. There was RNA extracted from PBMCs, and the TCR library was made from it. The data originate from a study of regulatory T cells in long-lasting Graves disease. In addition, the sample was reused for a study of T cells in Graves' hyperthyroidism and ophthalmopathy.

The TCR comes from a man in his forties or fifties with Graves disease. J is TRBJ1-1 and V is TRBV29-1; 8 bases match TRBD1. The specimen was peripheral blood mononuclear cells (PBMCs), collected at new diagnosis, from a patient treated with antithyroid drugs. The CDR3 DNA reads as TGCAGCGTTACAACAGGGGGCACTGAAGCTTTCTTT. Residues: CSVTTGGTEAFF.